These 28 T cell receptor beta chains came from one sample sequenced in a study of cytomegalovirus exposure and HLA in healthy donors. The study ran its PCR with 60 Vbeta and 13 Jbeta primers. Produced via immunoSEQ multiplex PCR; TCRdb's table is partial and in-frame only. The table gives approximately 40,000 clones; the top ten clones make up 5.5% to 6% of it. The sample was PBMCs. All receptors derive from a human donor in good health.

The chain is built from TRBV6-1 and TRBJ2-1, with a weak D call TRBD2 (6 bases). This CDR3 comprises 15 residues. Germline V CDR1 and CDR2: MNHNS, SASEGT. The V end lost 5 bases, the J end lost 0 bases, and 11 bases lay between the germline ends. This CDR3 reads CASSRRVSSYNEQFF. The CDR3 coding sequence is TGTGCCAGCAGTCGGAGGGTGAGCTCCTACAATGAGCAGTTCTTC.

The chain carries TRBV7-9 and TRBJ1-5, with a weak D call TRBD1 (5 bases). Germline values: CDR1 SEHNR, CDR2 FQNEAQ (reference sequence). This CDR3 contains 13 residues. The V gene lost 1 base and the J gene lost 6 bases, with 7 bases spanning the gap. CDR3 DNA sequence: TGTGCCAGCAGCTTAGGGGGGGGTCAGCCCCAGCATTTT. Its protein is CASSLGGGQPQHF.

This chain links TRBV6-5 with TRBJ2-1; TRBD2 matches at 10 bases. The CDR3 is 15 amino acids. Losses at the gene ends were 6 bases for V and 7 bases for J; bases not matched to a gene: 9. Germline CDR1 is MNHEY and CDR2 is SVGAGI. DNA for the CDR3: TGTGCCAGCAGCCCGCAGCGGGGGGGCCGAAATGAGCAGTTCTTC. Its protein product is CASSPQRGGRNEQFF.

This CDR3 is CASSSAGTPPYEQYF. For the CDR3, the DNA is TGTGCCAGCAGCTCCGCCGGGACACCGCCCTACGAGCAGTACTTC. The rearrangement uses TRBV11-3 and TRBJ2-7; possible D gene TRBD1, 6 bases. V shed 4 bases and J shed 2 bases, with 15 bases lying between them. CDR1 SGHNT and CDR2 YENEEA come from the germline V gene. The CDR3 is 15 amino acids.

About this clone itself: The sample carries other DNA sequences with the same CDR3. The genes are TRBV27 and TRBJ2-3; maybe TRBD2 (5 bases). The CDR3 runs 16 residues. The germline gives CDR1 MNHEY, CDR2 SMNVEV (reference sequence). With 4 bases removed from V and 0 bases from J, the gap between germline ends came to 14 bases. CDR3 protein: CASSSHSGLSTDTQYF. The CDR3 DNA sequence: TGTGCCAGCAGTTCCCACAGCGGCCTGAGCACAGATACGCAGTATTTT.

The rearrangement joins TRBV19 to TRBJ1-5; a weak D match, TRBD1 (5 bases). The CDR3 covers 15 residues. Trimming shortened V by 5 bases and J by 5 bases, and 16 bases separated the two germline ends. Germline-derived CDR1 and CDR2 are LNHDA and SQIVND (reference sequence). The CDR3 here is CASSPLEGEYQPQHF. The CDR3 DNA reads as TGTGCCAGTAGTCCCTTGGAAGGGGAATATCAGCCCCAGCATTTT.

The DNA of the CDR3 is TGCGCCAGCAGCTGGGGACAGAGGAACACTGAAGCTTTCTTT. Its translation: CASSWGQRNTEAFF. The chain recombines TRBV5-1 with TRBJ1-1; 7 bases are a match to TRBD1. Germline CDR1 and CDR2: SGHRS and YFSETQ. This CDR3 is 14 amino acids long. V shed 3 bases, J shed 1 base, and the junction held 3 bases outside the gene matches. Full variable domain (remainder filled in from reference TRBV5-1 and TRBJ1-1): KAGVTQTPRYLIKTRGQQVTLSCSPISGHRSVSWYQQTPGQGLQFLFEYFSETQRNKGNFPGRFSGRQFSNSRSEMNVSTLELGDSALYLCASSWGQRNTEAFFGQGTRLTVV.

CDR3 bases: TGTGCCAGCAGCATAGACAGTCCGAACACTGAAGCTTTCTTT. Translated, it gives CASSIDSPNTEAFF. This chain joins TRBV5-5 and TRBJ1-1, with D perhaps TRBD1 (5 bases). V was clipped by 4 bases and J by 1 base, with 11 bases between them. Germline V gives CDR1 SGHKS, CDR2 YYEKEE (reference sequence). The CDR3 is 14 amino acids.

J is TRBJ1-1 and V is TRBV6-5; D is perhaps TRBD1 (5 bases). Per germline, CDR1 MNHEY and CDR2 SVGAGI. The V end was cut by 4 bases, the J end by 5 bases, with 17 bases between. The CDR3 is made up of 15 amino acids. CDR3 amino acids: CASSSPGRGGTEAFF. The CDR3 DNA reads TGTGCCAGCAGTTCCCCGGGGAGGGGTGGGACTGAAGCTTTCTTT.

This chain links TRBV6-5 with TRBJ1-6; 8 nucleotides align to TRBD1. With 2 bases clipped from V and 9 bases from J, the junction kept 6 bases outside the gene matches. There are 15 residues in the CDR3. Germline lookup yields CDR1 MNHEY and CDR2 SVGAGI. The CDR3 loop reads CASSYGGQGRSPLHF. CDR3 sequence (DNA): TGTGCCAGCAGTTACGGAGGACAGGGACGTTCACCCCTCCACTTT.

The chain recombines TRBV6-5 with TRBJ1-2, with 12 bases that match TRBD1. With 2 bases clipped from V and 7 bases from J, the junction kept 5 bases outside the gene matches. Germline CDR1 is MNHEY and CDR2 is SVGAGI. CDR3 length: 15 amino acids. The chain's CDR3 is CASSYGTGGSRGYTF. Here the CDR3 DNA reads TGTGCCAGCAGTTACGGGACAGGGGGCTCGCGTGGCTACACCTTC.

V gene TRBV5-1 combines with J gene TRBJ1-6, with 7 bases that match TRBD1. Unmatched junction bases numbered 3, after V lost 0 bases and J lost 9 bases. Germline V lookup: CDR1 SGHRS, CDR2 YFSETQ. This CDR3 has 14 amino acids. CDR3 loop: CASSLEGAGSPLHF. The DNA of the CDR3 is TGCGCCAGCAGCTTGGAGGGGGCAGGTTCACCCCTCCACTTT.

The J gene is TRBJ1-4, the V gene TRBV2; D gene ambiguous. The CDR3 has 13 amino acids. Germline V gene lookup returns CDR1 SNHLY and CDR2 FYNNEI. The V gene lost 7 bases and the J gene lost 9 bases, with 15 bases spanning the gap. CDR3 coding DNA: TGTGCCAGCAATGAGGACTCCAATCAAAAACTGTTTTTT. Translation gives CASNEDSNQKLFF.

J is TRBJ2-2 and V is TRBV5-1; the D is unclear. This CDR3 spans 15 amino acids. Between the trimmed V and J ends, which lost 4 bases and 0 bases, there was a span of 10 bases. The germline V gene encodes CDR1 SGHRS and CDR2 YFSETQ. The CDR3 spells CASSPGSANTGELFF. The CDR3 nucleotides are TGCGCCAGCAGCCCCGGGTCCGCGAACACCGGGGAGCTGTTTTTT.

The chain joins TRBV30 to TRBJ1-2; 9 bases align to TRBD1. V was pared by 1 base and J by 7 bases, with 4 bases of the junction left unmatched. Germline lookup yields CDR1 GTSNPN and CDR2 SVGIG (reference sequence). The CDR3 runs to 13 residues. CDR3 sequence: CAWSDGTGSGYTF. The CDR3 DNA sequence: TGTGCCTGGAGTGACGGGACAGGGTCTGGCTACACCTTC.

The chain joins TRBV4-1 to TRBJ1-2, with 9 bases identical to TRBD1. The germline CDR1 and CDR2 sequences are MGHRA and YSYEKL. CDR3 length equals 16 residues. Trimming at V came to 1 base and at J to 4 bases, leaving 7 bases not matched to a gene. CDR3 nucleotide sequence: TGCGCCAGCAGCCAAGCCCCGGGACAGGGCGTCTATGGCTACACCTTC. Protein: CASSQAPGQGVYGYTF.

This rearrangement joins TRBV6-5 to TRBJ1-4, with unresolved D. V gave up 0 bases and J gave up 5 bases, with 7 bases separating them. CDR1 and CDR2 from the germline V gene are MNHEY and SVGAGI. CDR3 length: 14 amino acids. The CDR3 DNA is TGTGCCAGCAGTTACTCCAGGCAGAATGAAAAACTGTTTTTT. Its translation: CASSYSRQNEKLFF.

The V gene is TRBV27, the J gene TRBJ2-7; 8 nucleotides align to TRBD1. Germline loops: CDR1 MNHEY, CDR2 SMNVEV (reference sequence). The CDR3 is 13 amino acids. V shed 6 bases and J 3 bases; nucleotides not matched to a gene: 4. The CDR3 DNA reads TGTGCCAGCAGACCTGGACAGGGCTACGAGCAGTACTTC. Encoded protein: CASRPGQGYEQYF.

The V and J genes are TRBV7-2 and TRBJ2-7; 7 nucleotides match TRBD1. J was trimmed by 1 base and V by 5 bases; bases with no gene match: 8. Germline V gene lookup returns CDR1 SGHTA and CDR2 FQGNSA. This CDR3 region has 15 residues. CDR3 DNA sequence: TGTGCCAGCAGCCTACGGACAGGCCTATCCTACGAGCAGTACTTC. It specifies CASSLRTGLSYEQYF.

The CDR3 DNA is TGCGCCAGCAGCTTGGGGGCGGCGGGGGGGCGAACAGATACGCAGTATTTT. Translating gives CASSLGAAGGRTDTQYF. The chain couples TRBV5-1 to TRBJ2-3, with TRBD2 matching over 9 bases. The CDR3 has 17 residues. The germline CDR1 and CDR2 sequences are SGHRS and YFSETQ. With V trimmed by 0 bases and J by 3 bases, 8 bases remained unmatched. Supplemented by reference TRBV5-1 and TRBJ2-3, the full variable domain reads KAGVTQTPRYLIKTRGQQVTLSCSPISGHRSVSWYQQTPGQGLQFLFEYFSETQRNKGNFPGRFSGRQFSNSRSEMNVSTLELGDSALYLCASSLGAAGGRTDTQYFGPGTRLTVL.

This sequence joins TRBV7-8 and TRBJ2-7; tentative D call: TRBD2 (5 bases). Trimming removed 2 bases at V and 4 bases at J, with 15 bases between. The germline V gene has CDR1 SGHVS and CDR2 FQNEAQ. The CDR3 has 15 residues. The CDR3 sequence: CASSLYPGRTYEQYF. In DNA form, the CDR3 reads TGTGCCAGCAGCTTATACCCCGGACGGACTTACGAGCAGTACTTC.

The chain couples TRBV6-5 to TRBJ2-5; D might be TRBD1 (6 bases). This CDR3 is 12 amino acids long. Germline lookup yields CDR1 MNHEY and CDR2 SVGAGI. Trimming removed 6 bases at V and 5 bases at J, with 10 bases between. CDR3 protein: CASSPRGETQYF. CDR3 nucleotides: TGTGCCAGCAGCCCCAGGGGTGAGACCCAGTACTTC.

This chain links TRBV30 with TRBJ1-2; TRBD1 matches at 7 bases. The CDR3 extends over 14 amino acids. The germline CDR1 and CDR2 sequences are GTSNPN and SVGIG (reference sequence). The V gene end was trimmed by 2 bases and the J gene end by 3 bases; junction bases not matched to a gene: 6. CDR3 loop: CAWSSGGTDYGYTF. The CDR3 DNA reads TGTGCCTGGAGTTCGGGAGGGACAGACTATGGCTACACCTTC.

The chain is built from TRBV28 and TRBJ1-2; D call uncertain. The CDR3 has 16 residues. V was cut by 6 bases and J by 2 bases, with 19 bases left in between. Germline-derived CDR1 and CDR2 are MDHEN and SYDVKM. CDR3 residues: CASSPTAGPSNYGYTF. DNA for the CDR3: TGTGCCAGCAGCCCCACGGCAGGCCCCTCCAACTATGGCTACACCTTC.

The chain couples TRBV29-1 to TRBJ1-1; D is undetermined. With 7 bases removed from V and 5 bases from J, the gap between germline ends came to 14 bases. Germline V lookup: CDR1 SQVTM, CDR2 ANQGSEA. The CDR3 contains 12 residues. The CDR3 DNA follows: TGCAGCGGCTGGGCCTTATTAACTGAAGCTTTCTTT. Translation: CSGWALLTEAFF.

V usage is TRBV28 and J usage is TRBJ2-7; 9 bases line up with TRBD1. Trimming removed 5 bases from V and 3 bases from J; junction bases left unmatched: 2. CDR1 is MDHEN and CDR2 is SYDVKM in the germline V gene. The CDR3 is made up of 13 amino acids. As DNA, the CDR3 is TGTGCCAGCAGTCCGACAGGGGGCTACGAGCAGTACTTC. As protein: CASSPTGGYEQYF.

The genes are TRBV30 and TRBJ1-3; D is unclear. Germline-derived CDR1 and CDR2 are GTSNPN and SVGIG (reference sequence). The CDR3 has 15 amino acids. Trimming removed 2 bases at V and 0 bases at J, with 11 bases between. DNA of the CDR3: TGTGCCTGGAGTTTCGACTCCTACTCTGGAAACACCATATATTTT. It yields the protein CAWSFDSYSGNTIYF.

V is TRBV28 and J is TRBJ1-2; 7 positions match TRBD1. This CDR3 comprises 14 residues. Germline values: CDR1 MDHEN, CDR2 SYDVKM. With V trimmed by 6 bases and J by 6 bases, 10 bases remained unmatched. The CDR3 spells CASSPGQVPHGYTF. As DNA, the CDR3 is TGTGCCAGCAGCCCCGGACAGGTTCCACATGGCTACACCTTC.